The clone carrying this T cell receptor beta chain was counted only a few times. V dropped 5 bases and J dropped 7 bases, with 21 bases sitting between them. The CDR3 runs to 16 residues. Per germline, CDR1 MDHEN and CDR2 SYDVKM. The data stem from a study of blood T cell repertoires in COVID-19. At the level of the study: The United States, Italy and Spain provided the acute and convalescent COVID-19 samples. T cells, B-cell-depleted T cells, or PBMCs supplied cDNA or gDNA.

In the original workflow: How many nucleated cells were present was estimated from reference gene primer amplification. The method was immunoSEQ multiplex PCR; TCRdb's version includes in-frame clones alone and lacks a portion of them. V and J calls and clone size follow that table, whereas D and trimming were derived from the DNA. The profile covers around 68,000 clones, with about three quarters appearing a single time and 9.2% taken by the ten largest. This rearrangement joins TRBV28 to TRBJ2-1; possibly TRBD2 for D (5 bases). This clonotype was obtained from a human donor in a cohort sampled during active COVID-19. The sample taken for sequencing was peripheral blood. CDR3 coding DNA: TGTGCCAGCAGTCCTCGACCAGAGGGCCTGGGGAATGAGCAGTTCTTC. Its translation: CASSPRPEGLGNEQFF.